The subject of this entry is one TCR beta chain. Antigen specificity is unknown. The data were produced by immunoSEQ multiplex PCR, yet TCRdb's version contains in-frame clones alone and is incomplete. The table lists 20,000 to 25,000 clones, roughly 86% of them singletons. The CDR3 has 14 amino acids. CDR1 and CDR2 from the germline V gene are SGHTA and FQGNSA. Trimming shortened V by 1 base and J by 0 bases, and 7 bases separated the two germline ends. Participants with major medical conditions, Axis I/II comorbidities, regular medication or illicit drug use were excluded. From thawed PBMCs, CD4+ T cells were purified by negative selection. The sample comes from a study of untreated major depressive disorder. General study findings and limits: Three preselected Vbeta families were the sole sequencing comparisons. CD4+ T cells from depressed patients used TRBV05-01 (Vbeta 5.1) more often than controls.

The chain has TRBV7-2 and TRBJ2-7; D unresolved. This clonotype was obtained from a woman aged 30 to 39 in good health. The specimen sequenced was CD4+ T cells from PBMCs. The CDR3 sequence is CASSLEGHSYEQYF. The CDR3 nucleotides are TGTGCCAGCAGCTTAGAGGGTCACTCCTACGAGCAGTACTTC.